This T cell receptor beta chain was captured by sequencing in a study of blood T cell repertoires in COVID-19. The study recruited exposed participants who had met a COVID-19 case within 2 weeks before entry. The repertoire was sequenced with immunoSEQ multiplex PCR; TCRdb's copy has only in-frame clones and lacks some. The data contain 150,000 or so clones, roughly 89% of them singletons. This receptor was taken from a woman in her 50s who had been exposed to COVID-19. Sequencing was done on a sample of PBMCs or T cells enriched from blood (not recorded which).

The CDR3 protein is CASSQGIAGGQTTTGELFF. The CDR3, as DNA: TGCGCCAGCAGCCAGGGAATAGCGGGAGGCCAGACAACGACCGGGGAGCTGTTTTTT. This sequence joins TRBV4-3 and TRBJ2-2; 10 bases are a match to TRBD2. V lost 3 bases to trimming and J lost 5 bases; unmatched junction nucleotides: 15. Germline CDR1 and CDR2: LGHNA and YSLEER. The CDR3 spans 19 residues.